This passage covers 24 T cell receptor beta chains from one sample sequenced in a study of beta chain features in type 1 diabetes. Expressed TCRB transcripts were sequenced after all isolated RNA was converted to cDNA. Profiled with immunoSEQ multiplex PCR; TCRdb holds only in-frame clones, not every one. The data contain 400,000 to 450,000 clones, about 15% of them singletons. The source material was naive CD4+ T cells from blood. The receptors here all came from a man between 25 and 39 years old in good health.

The chain uses TRBV5-1 and TRBJ2-1; D perhaps matches TRBD2 (5 bases). The germline gives CDR1 SGHRS, CDR2 YFSETQ. CDR3 length: 11 residues. Trimming removed 7 bases at V and 8 bases at J, with 10 bases between. DNA for the CDR3: TGCGCCAGCTCCCACGGGGATGAGCAGTTCTTC. Residues: CASSHGDEQFF.

There are a few counts of this clone. This chain uses TRBV4-3 with TRBJ2-3; 8 bases are a match to TRBD1. Trimming at V came to 2 bases and at J to 3 bases, leaving 4 bases not matched to a gene. The CDR3 has 15 amino acids. Germline CDR1 is LGHNA and CDR2 is YSLEER. For the CDR3, the DNA is TGCGCCAGCAGCCAAATGACAGGGGAGACAGATACGCAGTATTTT. As protein: CASSQMTGETDTQYF.

V and J are TRBV7-2 and TRBJ2-1, with D possibly matching TRBD2 (5 bases). Trimming took off 2 bases at V and 0 bases at J, with 8 bases between the two ends. The germline CDR1 and CDR2 sequences are SGHTA and FQGNSA. The CDR3 is made up of 15 amino acids. The chain's CDR3 is CASSLSSGSYNEQFF. DNA of the CDR3: TGTGCCAGCAGCTTAAGCAGCGGCTCCTACAATGAGCAGTTCTTC.

This clone came up many times. The chain joins TRBV7-2 to TRBJ2-3; D is uncertain. Germline V lookup: CDR1 SGHTA, CDR2 FQGNSA. This CDR3 is 15 amino acids long. The germline V and J ends were trimmed by 4 bases and 2 bases, with 13 bases remaining between them. In DNA, the CDR3 is TGTGCCAGCAGCTCCTTAGCTGAAAACACAGATACGCAGTATTTT. It specifies CASSSLAENTDTQYF.

This rearrangement joins TRBV19 to TRBJ2-3; 7 bases fit TRBD2. This CDR3 has 14 amino acids. Germline V CDR1 and CDR2: LNHDA, SQIVND (reference sequence). J gave up 2 bases and V 6 bases, and 5 bases lay outside the gene matches. CDR3 residues: CASSHLAATDTQYF. In DNA form, the CDR3 reads TGTGCCAGTAGCCACCTAGCGGCCACAGATACGCAGTATTTT.

The J gene is TRBJ1-4, the V gene TRBV29-1; D may be TRBD1 (5 bases). The germline V gene has CDR1 SQVTM and CDR2 ANQGSEA. Between the trimmed V and J ends, which lost 7 bases and 5 bases, there was a span of 11 bases. The CDR3 covers 12 residues. The CDR3 protein is CSARGVNEKLFF. The CDR3 DNA is TGCAGCGCGAGGGGTGTAAATGAAAAACTGTTTTTT.

This rearrangement joins TRBV7-9 to TRBJ2-3; 9 nucleotides agree with TRBD1. The CDR3 contains 16 residues. V was clipped by 6 bases and J by 2 bases; unmatched bases: 9. The germline gives CDR1 SEHNR, CDR2 FQNEAQ (reference sequence). CDR3 in DNA: TGTGCCAGCAGTTCAGTGGGACAGGGATACACAGATACGCAGTATTTT. Protein sequence: CASSSVGQGYTDTQYF.

Only a few counts were recorded for this clone. The chain carries TRBV7-2 and TRBJ2-1, with 10 positions matching TRBD2. V trimming: 4 bases; J trimming: 0 bases; junction bases outside the gene matches: 6. The CDR3 covers 17 residues. Germline V CDR1 and CDR2: SGHTA, FQGNSA. The CDR3 DNA reads as TGTGCCAGCAGCTCAACTAGCGGGATCAGCTCCTACAATGAGCAGTTCTTC. Translating it yields CASSSTSGISSYNEQFF.

The chain links TRBV25-1 to TRBJ1-1; 7 bases are a match to TRBD1. The CDR3 spans 16 residues. The ends lost 5 bases at V and 2 bases at J; junction bases unmatched: 11. Germline V CDR1 and CDR2: MGHDK, SYGVNS. CDR3 loop: CASSTGEGRVNTEAFF. CDR3 nucleotide sequence: TGTGCCAGCAGTACAGGGGAGGGCAGGGTCAACACTGAAGCTTTCTTT.

This clone was counted a few times. The chain employs TRBV29-1 and TRBJ1-1; no firm D call. Germline-derived CDR1 and CDR2 are SQVTM and ANQGSEA. The CDR3 spans 12 residues. V lost 5 bases and J 2 bases, leaving 9 bases between the germline ends. The CDR3 sequence: CSVRPGNTEAFF. The CDR3 DNA follows: TGCAGCGTTAGGCCAGGCAACACTGAAGCTTTCTTT.

This clone turned up a few times. The rearrangement links TRBV11-1 to TRBJ2-1; a weak D match, TRBD1 (5 bases). CDR1 is SGHAT, CDR2 FQDESV, per germline (reference sequence). V was cut by 4 bases and J by 9 bases, with 19 bases left in between. This CDR3 spans 15 amino acids. This CDR3 is CASSSQGAGYVEQFF. DNA of the CDR3: TGTGCCAGCAGCTCACAAGGCGCAGGGTATGTTGAGCAGTTCTTC.

This clone was observed a handful of times. The chain joins TRBV19 to TRBJ2-3, with D possibly called TRBD1 or TRBD2 (5 bases each). This CDR3 region has 14 residues. The V end was cut by 4 bases, the J end by 9 bases, with 17 bases between. Germline-derived CDR1 and CDR2 are LNHDA and SQIVND (reference sequence). The DNA of the CDR3 is TGTGCCAGTAGTACTCGGGGTGTCGGGGACACGCAGTATTTT. Amino acid sequence: CASSTRGVGDTQYF.

This chain links TRBV6-5 with TRBJ2-1; D gene unclear. The CDR3 extends over 14 amino acids. From germline, CDR1 is MNHEY and CDR2 SVGAGI. The V end was cut by 5 bases, the J end by 0 bases, with 8 bases between. This CDR3 is CASSDGPSYNEQFF. The CDR3 region has the DNA TGTGCCAGCAGTGACGGTCCCTCCTACAATGAGCAGTTCTTC.

In this sample, this clone turned up a few times. The rearrangement links TRBV9 to TRBJ2-1; 8 bases agree with TRBD2. V dropped 0 bases and J dropped 7; count of bases not matched to a gene: 6. Germline V lookup: CDR1 SGDLS, CDR2 YYNGEE. The CDR3 totals 15 residues. CDR3 DNA: TGTGCCAGCAGCGTAGCGGGAGGGCATATAAATGAGCAGTTCTTC. This translates into CASSVAGGHINEQFF.

V gene TRBV18 combines with J gene TRBJ1-1; D call uncertain. The CDR3 has 13 residues. Trimming took off 3 bases at V and 1 base at J, with 6 bases between the two ends. Looked up from germline, CDR1 is KGHSH and CDR2 is LQKENI. This CDR3 reads CASSPSGNTEAFF. Written as DNA, the CDR3 is TGTGCCAGCTCACCGTCAGGGAACACTGAAGCTTTCTTT.

The chain uses TRBV4-1 and TRBJ2-5; D is uncertain. The V gene's germline CDR1 is MGHRA and CDR2 YSYEKL. Trimming stripped 5 bases from V and 5 bases from J, with 12 bases between. The CDR3 runs 13 residues. CDR3 sequence reads: CASSARPDETQYF. The CDR3 nucleotides are TGCGCCAGCAGCGCTCGGCCCGACGAGACCCAGTACTTC.

This clone was seen more than once but under ten times. V and J are TRBV9 and TRBJ2-6, with D possibly being TRBD1 (6 bases). Germline V gene data show CDR1 as SGDLS and CDR2 as YYNGEE. V lost 4 bases and J lost 0, with 17 bases in between. CDR3 size: 18 residues. CDR3 in amino acids: CASSPRQALSSGANVLTF. The CDR3 DNA follows: TGTGCCAGCAGCCCGCGACAGGCCCTAAGCTCTGGGGCCAACGTCCTGACTTTC.

This rearrangement joins TRBV23-1 to TRBJ1-3; D is undetermined. Being an ORF, TRBV23-1 has a function that is uncertain. The CDR3 is made up of 16 amino acids. Trimming left V 4 bases short and J 4 bases short, with 17 bases between. This chain's CDR3 is CASSRPRAAKGNTIYF. Written as DNA, the CDR3 is TGCGCCAGCAGTCGCCCGAGGGCCGCTAAGGGAAACACCATATATTTT.

CDR3 in DNA: TGTGCCAGCACCTCTCTCTGGTCTAGCACAGATACGCAGTATTTT. This sequence encodes CASTSLWSSTDTQYF. The chain recombines TRBV11-3 with TRBJ2-3, with unresolved D. V was pared by 7 bases and J by 0 bases, with 14 bases between. The CDR3 is 15 amino acids. Germline V gene lookup returns CDR1 SGHNT and CDR2 YENEEA.

This clone has more than one count but fewer than ten. The V and J genes are TRBV10-3 and TRBJ2-3; 8 nucleotides align to TRBD2. The ends lost 4 bases at V and 5 bases at J; junction bases unmatched: 2. Germline V lookup: CDR1 ENHRY, CDR2 SYGVKD. There are 13 residues in the CDR3. The CDR3 coding sequence is TGTGCCATCAGTGCGGGGACTAGAGATACGCAGTATTTT. Encoded protein: CAISAGTRDTQYF.

The chain employs TRBV6-5 and TRBJ2-4, with 7 positions matching TRBD1. CDR1 and CDR2 from the germline V gene are MNHEY and SVGAGI. J lost 3 bases, V lost 5 bases, and 7 bases had no gene match. The length of the CDR3 is 15 residues. CDR3 amino acids: CASSPRRDSKNIQYF. CDR3 DNA: TGTGCCAGCAGTCCTCGCCGGGACAGCAAAAACATTCAGTACTTC.

This clone was seen only a few times. This sequence joins TRBV30 and TRBJ2-1; D may be TRBD2 (6 bases). In germline, CDR1 is GTSNPN, CDR2 SVGIG (reference sequence). This CDR3 has 18 residues. Deletions cut 4 bases from V and 5 bases from J, with 27 bases between. The CDR3 region is CAWNLGGRPYFSDNEQFF. In nucleotides, the CDR3 is TGTGCCTGGAATTTAGGTGGGAGGCCTTACTTCTCGGACAATGAGCAGTTCTTC.

This clone was detected only a few times. The chain links TRBV9 to TRBJ2-4; TRBD2 might be the D (6 bases). This CDR3 contains 13 residues. Germline V lookup: CDR1 SGDLS, CDR2 YYNGEE. V was clipped by 4 bases and J by 5 bases, with 10 bases between them. CDR3 amino acids: CASSSGLQNIQYF. In nucleotides, the CDR3 is TGTGCCAGCAGCTCGGGACTCCAAAACATTCAGTACTTC.

V and J are TRBV7-2 and TRBJ1-2; 8 nucleotides line up with TRBD1. CDR1 and CDR2 from the germline V gene are SGHTA and FQGNSA. The ends lost 1 base at V and 13 bases at J; junction bases unmatched: 8. The CDR3 sequence is 13 residues long. CDR3 in amino acids: CASSLGLQGAGTF. The CDR3 DNA follows: TGTGCCAGCAGCTTAGGTCTTCAGGGGGCAGGCACCTTC.